The present TCR beta chain was sequenced within a study of cytotoxic CD8 clonotypes in ibrutinib-treated CLL. Sequencing was performed with immunoSEQ multiplex PCR; in TCRdb, only in-frame clones are kept and a portion is missing. Of roughly 220,000 clones in the sample, roughly three quarters were seen once. Overall study results and limits: Clonality grew at ibrutinib response; at progression, it decreased back toward baseline.

Germline loops: CDR1 SEHNR, CDR2 FQNEAQ (reference sequence). Trimming removed 3 bases at V and 0 bases at J, with 12 bases between. The CDR3 runs to 15 residues. Remarks on this clone: Antigen specificity is unknown.

V usage is TRBV7-9 and J usage is TRBJ2-7; D remains ambiguous. This sample comprised PBMCs, obtained after 12 months of ibrutinib treatment. The receptor's source is a human donor with chronic lymphocytic leukemia. The CDR3 sequence is CASSFTPSSSYEQYF. The CDR3 DNA reads TGTGCCAGCAGCTTTACGCCCTCCAGCTCCTACGAGCAGTACTTC.